Below are 8 T cell receptor beta chains sequenced from a single sample in a study of T cell clonality in common variable immunodeficiency. Assay: immunoSEQ multiplex PCR; the TCRdb copy retains only in-frame clones and omits some. This sample carries about 66,000 clones, none of them present only once. Sequenced: peripheral blood mononuclear cells. These TCRs come from a person aged 18-70 years in good health.

This clone was recorded at least ten times. The read ends 3 residues before the CDR3 terminus; that terminus is restored from the germline J gene. The chain recombines TRBV29-1 with TRBJ2-1; TRBD2 is a possible D gene (6 bases). V gave up 6 bases and J gave up 2 bases, with 11 bases separating them. The CDR3 sequence is 13 residues long. Germline CDR1 and CDR2: SQVTM and ANQGSEA. The sequenced CDR3 bases are TGCAGCGTGGGGACTTATACCTACAATGAG. This codes for CSVGTYTYNE. The whole CDR3 sequence is CSVGTYTYNEQFF.

This clone was detected many times. Compared with germline, one end of the junction differs, possibly owing to a read error. The observed sequence ends 3 residues before the CDR3 terminus, with the missing tail filled in from the germline J gene. The rearrangement links TRBV4-2 to TRBJ2-1, with 11 bases matching TRBD2. The CDR3 is made up of 15 amino acids. Germline loops: CDR1 LGHNA, CDR2 YNFKEQ. CDR3 sequence reads: CASSRGTSGYNEQFF. Incomplete CDR3 DNA: TGCGCCAGCAGCCGGGGGACTAGCGGCTACAATGAG.

This clone was found many times. From the germline J gene comes the end of the CDR3, since the read stops 3 residues before it. This chain links TRBV30 with TRBJ2-2, with 7 nucleotides matching TRBD1. V lost 6 bases and J lost 5; bases outside the gene matches: 9. The CDR3 length is 14 residues. Germline V gives CDR1 GTSNPN, CDR2 SVGIG (reference sequence). The covered CDR3 bases are TGTGCCTGCTTAGGGACAGTACTGACCGGGGAG. Encoded protein: CACLGTVLTGE. The whole CDR3 is CACLGTVLTGELFF.

This clone was seen a handful of times. The CDR3 end falls 3 residues outside the read, so it is completed with the germline J gene. The chain has TRBV2 and TRBJ1-5; 8 nucleotides align to TRBD1. Trimming at V came to 7 bases and at J to 2 bases, leaving 1 base not matched to a gene. The V gene's germline CDR1 is SNHLY and CDR2 FYNNEI. The CDR3 contains 13 residues. CDR3: CASTGGGNQPQHF. The covered CDR3 bases are TGTGCCAGCACAGGGGGCGGCAATCAGCCC.

There are many counts of this clone. CDR3 protein: CASSPSGRYQETQYF. The CDR3 DNA, read in part, is TGCGCCAGCTCGCCTAGCGGGAGGTACCAAGAGACC. The rearrangement links TRBV5-1 to TRBJ2-5; 11 nucleotides align to TRBD2. The read is 3 residues too short to cover the CDR3 end, so that end is filled in from the germline J gene. With 7 bases clipped from V and 0 bases from J, the junction kept 5 bases outside the gene matches. Germline CDR1 and CDR2: SGHRS and YFSETQ. The CDR3 is made up of 15 amino acids.

This clone was counted many times. The CDR3 is cut off 3 residues early in the read; its end comes from the germline J gene. The chain has TRBV27 and TRBJ2-1; 11 nucleotides agree with TRBD2. Looked up from germline, CDR1 is MNHEY and CDR2 is SMNVEV (reference sequence). V trimming: 1 base; J trimming: 2 bases; junction bases outside the gene matches: 7. The CDR3 runs 18 residues. The part of the CDR3 DNA that was read is TGTGCCAGCAGTTTATTATCTAGCGGGAGGTTGACCTACAATGAG. Translated: CASSLLSSGRLTYNE. The whole CDR3 reads CASSLLSSGRLTYNEQFF.

This clone was found many times. An end of the junction differs from the germline gene, which may be a read error. The sequenced CDR3 bases are TGCGCCAGCAGCCAAGGAGCAGGGGCAACTAATGAAAAA. Amino acid sequence: CASSQGAGATNEK. The complete CDR3 protein is CASSQGAGATNEKLFF. The genes are TRBV4-2 and TRBJ1-4, with D perhaps matching TRBD1 (6 bases). The read terminates 3 residues ahead of where the CDR3 ends, so the germline J gene completes it. The CDR3 spans 16 residues. Germline V gives CDR1 LGHNA, CDR2 YNFKEQ.

In this sample, this clone turned up many times. The read terminates 3 residues ahead of where the CDR3 ends, so the germline J gene completes it. This chain joins TRBV5-1 and TRBJ2-3; D may be TRBD1 (7 bases). The CDR3 is made up of 15 amino acids. Germline CDR1 SGHRS, CDR2 YFSETQ. The V and J ends lost 3 bases and 3 bases respectively, with 14 bases between them. This chain's CDR3 is CASSSDREATDTQYF. The sequenced CDR3 bases are TGCGCCAGCAGCTCCGACAGGGAGGCGACAGATACG.